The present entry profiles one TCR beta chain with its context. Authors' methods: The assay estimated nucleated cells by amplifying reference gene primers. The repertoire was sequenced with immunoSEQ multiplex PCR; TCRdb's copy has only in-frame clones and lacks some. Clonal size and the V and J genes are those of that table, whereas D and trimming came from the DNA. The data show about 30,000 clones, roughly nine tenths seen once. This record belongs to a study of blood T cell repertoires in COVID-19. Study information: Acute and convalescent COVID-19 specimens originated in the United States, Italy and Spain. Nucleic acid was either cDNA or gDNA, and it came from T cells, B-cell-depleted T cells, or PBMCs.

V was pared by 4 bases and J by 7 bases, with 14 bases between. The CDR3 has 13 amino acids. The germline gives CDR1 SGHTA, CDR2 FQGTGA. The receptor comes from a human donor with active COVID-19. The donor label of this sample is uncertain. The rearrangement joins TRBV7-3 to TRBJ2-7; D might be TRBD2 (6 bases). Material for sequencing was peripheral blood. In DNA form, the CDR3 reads TGTGCCAGCAGCTCCTCCGCGGGACGAGAGCAGTACTTC. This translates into CASSSSAGREQYF. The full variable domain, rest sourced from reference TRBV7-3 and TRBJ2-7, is GAGVSQTPSNKVTEKGKYVELRCDPISGHTALYWYRQSLGQGPEFLIYFQGTGAADDSGLPNDRFFAVRPEGSVSTLKIQRTERGDSAVYLCASSSSAGREQYFGPGTRLTVT.